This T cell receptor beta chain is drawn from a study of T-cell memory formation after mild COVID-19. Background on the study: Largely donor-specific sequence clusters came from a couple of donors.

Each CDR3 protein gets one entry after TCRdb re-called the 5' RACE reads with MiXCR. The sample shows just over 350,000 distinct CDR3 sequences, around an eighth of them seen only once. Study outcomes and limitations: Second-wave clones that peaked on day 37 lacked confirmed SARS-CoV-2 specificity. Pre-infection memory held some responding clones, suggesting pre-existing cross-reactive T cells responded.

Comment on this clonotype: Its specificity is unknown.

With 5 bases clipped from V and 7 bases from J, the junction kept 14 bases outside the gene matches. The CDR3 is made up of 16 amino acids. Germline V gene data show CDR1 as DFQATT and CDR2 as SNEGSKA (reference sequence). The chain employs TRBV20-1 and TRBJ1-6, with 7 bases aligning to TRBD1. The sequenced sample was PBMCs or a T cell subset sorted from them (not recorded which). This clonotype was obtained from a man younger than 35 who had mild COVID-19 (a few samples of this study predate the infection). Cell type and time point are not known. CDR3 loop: CSAFRMTGLKNSPLHF. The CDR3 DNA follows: TGCAGTGCTTTTAGAATGACAGGGCTGAAGAATTCACCCCTCCACTTT.